The 13 T cell receptor beta chains given below trace back to one sample, sequenced in a study of shared clonotypes between healthy human individuals. Data came from immunoSEQ multiplex PCR; TCRdb stores just in-frame clones and leaves some out. Here the sample spans around 690,000 clones, about nine tenths being singletons. The sequencing sample was made of memory CD8+ T cells from PBMCs. The subset was: CD45RO+ cells pooled with CCR7-negative TemRA cells. These receptors originate from a man aged 18 to 29 in good health. Some clones in this sample may be carry-over from other donors' samples.

The rearrangement uses TRBV9 and TRBJ2-5; 9 nucleotides match TRBD1. V dropped 0 bases and J dropped 5; count of bases not matched to a gene: 8. The CDR3 runs 16 residues. Germline V gene lookup returns CDR1 SGDLS and CDR2 YYNGEE. The CDR3 sequence: CASSVEGTGLAETQYF. In DNA, the CDR3 is TGTGCCAGCAGCGTAGAGGGGACAGGGCTTGCGGAGACCCAGTACTTC.

This chain connects TRBV14 to TRBJ2-1, with 10 positions matching TRBD2. CDR1 SGHDN and CDR2 FVKESK come from the germline V gene. J lost 0 bases, V lost 3 bases, and 14 bases had no gene match. This CDR3 has 20 amino acids. The CDR3 protein is CASSHRDSGRAPYSYNEQFF. Written as DNA, the CDR3 is TGTGCCAGCAGCCACCGTGACAGCGGGAGGGCCCCCTACTCCTACAATGAGCAGTTCTTC.

V gene TRBV9 combines with J gene TRBJ1-3, with D tentatively TRBD1 (5 bases). Germline CDR1 SGDLS, CDR2 YYNGEE. V gave up 5 bases and J gave up 4 bases, with 13 bases separating them. This CDR3 spans 14 amino acids. CDR3 nucleotides: TGTGCCAGCAGTGGGGGGGACTCAGGAAACACCATATATTTT. It yields the protein CASSGGDSGNTIYF.

The gene calls are TRBV13 and TRBJ2-3; D is unclear. Germline V CDR1 and CDR2: PRHDT, FYEKMQ (reference sequence). The V end was cut by 5 bases, the J end by 1 base, with 16 bases between. The CDR3 has 16 residues. The CDR3 bases are TGTGCCAGCAGCCCCGAGGCGGCCCCCCGCACAGATACGCAGTATTTT. Its protein is CASSPEAAPRTDTQYF.

There are a few counts of this clone. V and J are TRBV19 and TRBJ1-4, with 10 nucleotides matching TRBD1. The V gene end was trimmed by 8 bases and the J gene end by 7 bases; junction bases not matched to a gene: 1. The germline CDR1 and CDR2 sequences are LNHDA and SQIVND (reference sequence). There are 12 residues in the CDR3. The CDR3: CASRTGGEKLFF. The DNA of the CDR3 is TGTGCCAGTCGGACAGGGGGTGAAAAACTGTTTTTT.

The CDR3 DNA reads as TGTGCCAGCAGTTCAGGGGGCTCCTACGAGCAGTACTTC. Translated, it gives CASSSGGSYEQYF. The V gene is TRBV6-6, the J gene TRBJ2-7; TRBD1 matches 7 bases. Losses at the gene ends were 4 bases for V and 0 bases for J; bases not matched to a gene: 0. Germline CDR1 is MNHNY and CDR2 is SVGAGI (reference sequence). The CDR3 has 13 residues.

This chain joins TRBV28 and TRBJ2-2; either TRBD1 or TRBD2 may supply D (5 bases each). CDR1 MDHEN and CDR2 SYDVKM come from the germline V gene. The CDR3 consists of 14 residues. V shed 2 bases and J shed 8 bases, with 12 bases lying between them. As DNA, the CDR3 is TGTGCCAGCAGTTTAAGCGTCGGGGCAGGGGAGCTGTTTTTT. Its translation is CASSLSVGAGELFF.

The rearrangement links TRBV20-1 to TRBJ2-1; no definite D call. The CDR3 runs to 11 residues. Germline V gene lookup returns CDR1 DFQATT and CDR2 SNEGSKA (reference sequence). V lost 3 bases, J lost 4 bases, and 4 bases lay in between. In DNA form, the CDR3 reads TGCAGTGCTAGGCATTACAATGAGCAGTTCTTC. It encodes CSARHYNEQFF.

The chain uses TRBV28 and TRBJ2-1, with D possibly TRBD1 on 6 matching bases. The CDR3 consists of 13 residues. Trimming removed 3 bases at V and 9 bases at J, with 12 bases between. CDR1 MDHEN and CDR2 SYDVKM come from the germline V gene. Here the CDR3 DNA reads TGTGCCAGCAGTTTGGGGGCAGTTCTTGAGCAGTTCTTC. Protein product: CASSLGAVLEQFF.

V and J are TRBV4-2 and TRBJ2-7, with 8 bases aligning to TRBD1. Germline assignment: CDR1 LGHNA and CDR2 YNFKEQ. The CDR3 loop spans 15 amino acids. V lost 6 bases to trimming and J lost 0 bases; unmatched junction nucleotides: 7. The CDR3 loop is CASRPRDRLSYEQYF. The CDR3 DNA follows: TGTGCCAGCAGGCCCCGGGACAGGCTCTCCTACGAGCAGTACTTC.

About this clone itself: One end of the junction is discordant with germline, which a read error may explain. V and J are TRBV27 and TRBJ2-2; D possibly corresponds to TRBD1 (6 bases). Germline V gene sequence: CDR1 MNHEY, CDR2 SMNVEV (reference sequence). The CDR3 runs 14 residues. The CDR3 sequence is CASSKTGNPGELFF. The CDR3 nucleotides are TGTGCCAGCTCCAAAACAGGGAACCCCGGGGAGCTGTTTTTT.

The chain links TRBV27 to TRBJ1-2; D gene unclear. V shed 3 bases and J shed 3 bases, with 8 bases lying between them. CDR3 length: 13 amino acids. CDR1 MNHEY and CDR2 SMNVEV come from the germline V gene (reference sequence). Here the CDR3 reads CASSLDAYYGYTF. The CDR3 region has the DNA TGTGCCAGCAGTTTGGACGCCTACTATGGCTACACCTTC.

This clone was recorded once. V is TRBV28 and J is TRBJ1-2, with D perhaps TRBD1 (5 bases). Trimming left V 2 bases short and J 6 bases short, with 16 bases between. Germline CDR1 is MDHEN and CDR2 is SYDVKM. The CDR3 is made up of 15 amino acids. CDR3 protein: CASSLRGTLADGYTF. CDR3 in DNA: TGTGCCAGCAGTTTAAGAGGGACTCTCGCTGATGGCTACACCTTC.